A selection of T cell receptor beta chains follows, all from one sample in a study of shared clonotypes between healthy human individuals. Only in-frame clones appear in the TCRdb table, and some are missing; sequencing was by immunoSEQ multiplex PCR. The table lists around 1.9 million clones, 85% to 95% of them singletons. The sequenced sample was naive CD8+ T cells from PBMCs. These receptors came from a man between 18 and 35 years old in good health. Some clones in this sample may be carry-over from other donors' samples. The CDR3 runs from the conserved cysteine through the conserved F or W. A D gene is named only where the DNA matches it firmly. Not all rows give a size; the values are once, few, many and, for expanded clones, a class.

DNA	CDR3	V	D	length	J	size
TGTGCCAGCAGCTTTGAAGGGCGCGGGGACACTGAAGCTTTCTTT	CASSFEGRGDTEAFF	TRBV13	-	15	TRBJ1-1	-
TGTGCCAGTAGTACGCCCAAGTACCAAGAGACCCAGTACTTC	CASSTPKYQETQYF	TRBV19	-	14	TRBJ2-5	-
TGCAGCGTGAGGGTGGGAGGGTTCCGCACAGATACGCAGTATTTT	CSVRVGGFRTDTQYF	TRBV29-1	TRBD2	15	TRBJ2-3	-
TGTGCCAGCAGCTTAAGCGGGGTCGGGGACACTGAAGCTTTCTTT	CASSLSGVGDTEAFF	TRBV7-3	-	15	TRBJ1-1	-
TGTGCCAGCAGCTTACTGCTAGCTGAAGCTTTCTTT	CASSLLLAEAFF	TRBV7-9	-	12	TRBJ1-1	-
TGTGCCAGCAGTACGTTTAAGGGGGTGGTAGCCAAAAACATTCAGTACTTC	CASSTFKGVVAKNIQYF	TRBV2	-	17	TRBJ2-4	-
TGTGCCAGCCGGGAACGTGGACAGGGGTATGGCTACACCTTC	CASRERGQGYGYTF	TRBV27	TRBD1	14	TRBJ1-2	-
TGTGCCAGCAGCTTGGGCGGAAACACTGAAGCTTTCTTT	CASSLGGNTEAFF	TRBV5-6	-	13	TRBJ1-1	-
TGTGCCAGCAGCCAAGGATGGGAGAGCGGCTACGAGCAGTACTTC	CASSQGWESGYEQYF	TRBV7-2	-	15	TRBJ2-7	-
TGTGCCAGCAGCGTACAGGGAGGTGTGAACACTGAAGCTTTCTTT	CASSVQGGVNTEAFF	TRBV9	-	15	TRBJ1-1	once
TGTGCCAGCAGGTGGACAGGGGGTGGCGAGCAGTACTTC	CASRWTGGGEQYF	TRBV28	TRBD1	13	TRBJ2-7	-
TGTGCCAGCAGCCAAGATCGGGGACAGGCAGCACGGGGCTACACCTTC	CASSQDRGQAARGYTF	TRBV14	TRBD1	16	TRBJ1-2	few
TGTGCCAGTAGGGGGATAGTGAACACTGAAGCTTTCTTT	CASRGIVNTEAFF	TRBV19	-	13	TRBJ1-1	-
TGTGCCAGCAGCGTTGCGGGTACGACCAACAATGAGCAGTTCTTC	CASSVAGTTNNEQFF	TRBV9	-	15	TRBJ2-1	-
TGTGCCAGCAGCGTAGCTGGGTCGGGAGCTACGCAAGAGACCCAGTACTTC	CASSVAGSGATQETQYF	TRBV9	-	17	TRBJ2-5	-
TGTGCCAGCAGTGAGAAGATGGGGGTAGCGGGAGGAGTCCACGAGCAGTACTTC	CASSEKMGVAGGVHEQYF	TRBV6-1	TRBD2	18	TRBJ2-7	-
TGTGCCAGCAGTTTTCTAGCGGGAGAAGAGACCCAGTACTTC	CASSFLAGEETQYF	TRBV28	TRBD2	14	TRBJ2-5	-
TGTGCCAGCAGCTCCTCCACTAGATCGAACACCGGGGAGCTGTTTTTT	CASSSSTRSNTGELFF	TRBV11-2	-	16	TRBJ2-2	-
TGTGCCAGCATAGCGGGAGGGCCTTATGAGCAGTTCTTC	CASIAGGPYEQFF	TRBV6-1	TRBD2	13	TRBJ2-1	-
TGTGCCAGCAGCGTAGAAACTTCCTACGAGCAGTACTTC	CASSVETSYEQYF	TRBV9	-	13	TRBJ2-7	-
TGTGCCAGCAGCCTTGACAGGGGTAGTTCACCCCTCCACTTT	CASSLDRGSSPLHF	TRBV6-5	TRBD1	14	TRBJ1-6	once
TGCGCCAGCAGCCAAGCTTGGGACAGGGTTGGGGTCGGAGGAAACACCATATATTTT	CASSQAWDRVGVGGNTIYF	TRBV4-3	TRBD1	19	TRBJ1-3	once
TGTGCCAGCAGCCACCGCCCTGGAGGGACCTACGAGCAGTACTTC	CASSHRPGGTYEQYF	TRBV28	-	15	TRBJ2-7	-
TGTGCCAGCAGCGCTTCTAGCGACTCCTACGAGCAGTACTTC	CASSASSDSYEQYF	TRBV5-5	-	14	TRBJ2-7	-
TGTGCCACCATTGAGAGTCCTGAAGCTTTCTTT	CATIESPEAFF	TRBV7-9	-	11	TRBJ1-1	few
TGCGCCACTACGGACTACGGAGAGACCCAGTACTTC	CATTDYGETQYF	TRBV5-1	-	12	TRBJ2-5	-
TGTGCCAGCAGTTACCCACCCGGACAGGACCATGGCTACACCTTC	CASSYPPGQDHGYTF	TRBV6-6	TRBD1	15	TRBJ1-2	-
TGTGCCAGCAGCCTCGCCGGAAACTCTGGAAACACCATATATTTT	CASSLAGNSGNTIYF	TRBV5-8	-	15	TRBJ1-3	-
TGTGCCAGCAGTTCGGAACTAGCGGGACCCTACAATGAGCAGTTCTTC	CASSSELAGPYNEQFF	TRBV27	TRBD2	16	TRBJ2-1	-
TGTGCCAGCAGCTTAACTAGCGGGAGGGCCGGGGTGACCCAGTACTTC	CASSLTSGRAGVTQYF	TRBV7-3	TRBD2	16	TRBJ2-5	-
TGTGCCAGCAGCTTTCGGGGGGGGTCGAGTATCTACGAGCAGTACTTC	CASSFRGGSSIYEQYF	TRBV28	TRBD2	16	TRBJ2-7	-
TGTGCCAGCAGCCGTGGGGTAGGTTCTGAATACAATGAGCAGTTCTTC	CASSRGVGSEYNEQFF	TRBV11-2	-	16	TRBJ2-1	-
TGCGCCAGCAGCCAAGATGGACGGACGGAGCAGTTCTTC	CASSQDGRTEQFF	TRBV4-1	-	13	TRBJ2-1	-
TGTGCCAGCAGGGGCTTCGCTAGCACAGATACGCAGTATTTT	CASRGFASTDTQYF	TRBV9	-	14	TRBJ2-3	-
TGTGCCAGCAGCAGCCCAGGGGGGGAGACCTACGAGCAGTACTTC	CASSSPGGETYEQYF	TRBV7-9	-	15	TRBJ2-7	-
TGTGCCTCCCTCAAGGGACTAGCGGGAGCCTACGAGCAGTACTTC	CASLKGLAGAYEQYF	TRBV30	TRBD2	15	TRBJ2-7	-
TGTGCCAGCAGCTGGGAAAGACAGGGTACCTACGAGCAGTACTTC	CASSWERQGTYEQYF	TRBV11-2	TRBD1	15	TRBJ2-7	-
TGTGCCAGCAGCTACGAGTGGGGGGGCCAAGAGACCCAGTACTTC	CASSYEWGGQETQYF	TRBV6-5	TRBD2	15	TRBJ2-5	-
TGTGCCAGCGGGAGCTTTAGCAATCAGCCCCAGCATTTT	CASGSFSNQPQHF	TRBV27	-	13	TRBJ1-5	-
TGTGCCAGGGGTCAGGGTAACGAGCAGTACTTC	CARGQGNEQYF	TRBV2	-	11	TRBJ2-7	-
TGTGCCAGCAGCTTAGTTTGGGGGCCGGACACTGAAGCTTTCTTT	CASSLVWGPDTEAFF	TRBV7-9	-	15	TRBJ1-1	-
TGTGCCATCGGGGAGACTAGCGGGATCAATGAGCAGTTCTTC	CAIGETSGINEQFF	TRBV10-3	TRBD2	14	TRBJ2-1	-
TGTGCCAGCAGCTTAGGTTACAACAAAAACATTCAGTACTTC	CASSLGYNKNIQYF	TRBV7-8	-	14	TRBJ2-4	-
TGCGGGGTTAGGGCGACCTACGAGCAGTACTTC	CGVRATYEQYF	TRBV29-1	-	11	TRBJ2-7	-
TGTGCCAGCAGCTTAGACAGGGGGCATGAGCAGTTCTTC	CASSLDRGHEQFF	TRBV7-2	TRBD1	13	TRBJ2-1	-
TGCGCCAGCAGCCGCTTAGTGGAGGATGGCAATCAGCCCCAGCATTTT	CASSRLVEDGNQPQHF	TRBV4-1	-	16	TRBJ1-5	-